This entry lists 28 T cell receptor beta chains sequenced from one sample in a study of human T cells and chemical hapten exposure. As for time point: patch test 3, about 24 weeks after DPC sensitization. Documented treatment: therapeutic diphenylcyclopropenone sensitization with weekly scalp DPC. TCRdb reanalysed the RACE reads using MiXCR and keeps one entry per CDR3 protein. The table records 97,000 or so distinct CDR3 sequences, less than 35% of them present only once. The sequencing here drew on whole blood, taken in connection with sensitization to the hapten diphenylcyclopropenone (DPC). These receptors were obtained from a man aged 35 to 55 with alopecia areata. Some clones in this sample may be carry-over from other donors' samples.

This clonotype occurred a few times. This chain uses TRBV2 with TRBJ2-4, with 8 bases lining up with TRBD1. The V gene's germline CDR1 is SNHLY and CDR2 FYNNEI. The CDR3 extends over 17 amino acids. J lost 0 bases, V lost 6 bases, and 10 bases had no gene match. The CDR3 DNA follows: TGTGCCAGCAGCAAGGGACAGGCGGGAATAGCCAAAAACATTCAGTACTTC. Residues: CASSKGQAGIAKNIQYF.

This clonotype was counted only a few times. The genes are TRBV4-2 and TRBJ2-7; 7 bases match TRBD1. Germline V gene data show CDR1 as LGHNA and CDR2 as YNFKEQ. J was trimmed by 4 bases and V by 4 bases; bases with no gene match: 10. This CDR3 contains 15 residues. In DNA, the CDR3 is TGTGCCAGCAGCCCATCGAGGGGGCGGTGGTACGAGCAGTACTTC. It encodes CASSPSRGRWYEQYF.

Concerning this clonotype itself: At one end the junction does not follow the germline gene, possibly because of a read error. The chain uses TRBV6-2 or TRBV6-3 and TRBJ2-1; 9 bases are a match to TRBD2. CDR1 and CDR2 from the germline V gene are MNHEY and SVGEGT. The CDR3 runs 13 residues. The CDR3 DNA reads TGTGCCAGCAGTTACGTCCTAGCGGGAACCCAATCCTTC. It specifies CASSYVLAGTQSF.

The chain employs TRBV27 and TRBJ2-1; 7 bases are a match to TRBD1. The trim removed 5 bases at V and 2 bases at J, leaving 3 bases unmatched. The CDR3 extends over 14 amino acids. Looked up from germline, CDR1 is MNHEY and CDR2 is SMNVEV (reference sequence). The CDR3 DNA reads as TGTGCCAGCAGTCACAGGGGAACCTACAATGAGCAGTTCTTC. It yields the protein CASSHRGTYNEQFF.

This clonotype was seen only a few times. This rearrangement joins TRBV28 to TRBJ1-4, with TRBD1 matching over 8 bases. Germline V gene data show CDR1 as MDHEN and CDR2 as SYDVKM. Losses at the gene ends were 6 bases for V and 8 bases for J; bases not matched to a gene: 8. The CDR3 extends over 14 amino acids. Here the CDR3 reads CASSQTGVDEKLFF. The DNA for the CDR3 is TGTGCCAGCAGCCAGACAGGGGTTGACGAAAAACTGTTTTTT. Together with reference TRBV28 and TRBJ1-4, the CDR3 gives the full variable domain: DVKVTQSSRYLVKRTGEKVFLECVQDMDHENMFWYRQDPGLGLRLIYFSYDVKMKEKGDIPEGYSVSREKKERFSLILESASTNQTSMYLCASSQTGVDEKLFFGSGTQLSVL.

This clonotype was seen ten or more times. V gene TRBV24-1 combines with J gene TRBJ2-2; TRBD2 matches at 9 bases. From germline, CDR1 is KGHDR and CDR2 SFDVKD. With 6 bases clipped from V and 2 bases from J, the junction kept 6 bases outside the gene matches. The CDR3 is made up of 16 amino acids. The CDR3 DNA sequence: TGTGCCACCAGTACCCGAGCGGGAGGAAACACCGGGGAGCTGTTTTTT. Its protein is CATSTRAGGNTGELFF.

This clonotype was counted between two and nine times. J is TRBJ1-6 and V is TRBV20-1, with unresolved D. CDR1 is DFQATT, CDR2 SNEGSKA, per germline (reference sequence). Trimming removed 1 base at V and 7 bases at J, with 8 bases between. The CDR3 covers 13 residues. The CDR3 DNA follows: TGCAGTGCTAGAGCGGGAGGGAATTCACCCCTCCACTTT. Amino acids: CSARAGGNSPLHF.

This clonotype was observed a handful of times. The chain recombines TRBV28 with TRBJ2-7; 8 bases map to TRBD2. CDR1 is MDHEN and CDR2 is SYDVKM in the germline V gene. CDR3 length: 16 residues. The trim removed 5 bases at V and 5 bases at J, leaving 14 bases unmatched. This CDR3 reads CASSPTGGIGGDEQYF. The CDR3 bases are TGTGCCAGCAGTCCGACAGGAGGAATCGGGGGGGACGAGCAGTACTTC. Drawing the rest from reference TRBV28 and TRBJ2-7, the complete variable domain is DVKVTQSSRYLVKRTGEKVFLECVQDMDHENMFWYRQDPGLGLRLIYFSYDVKMKEKGDIPEGYSVSREKKERFSLILESASTNQTSMYLCASSPTGGIGGDEQYFGPGTRLTVT.

This chain links TRBV14 with TRBJ2-1, with unresolved D. Deletions cut 4 bases from V and 4 bases from J, with 5 bases between. This CDR3 spans 12 amino acids. Germline CDR1 and CDR2: SGHDN and FVKESK. The CDR3: CASSPTYNEQFF. CDR3 sequence (DNA): TGTGCCAGCAGCCCTACTTACAATGAGCAGTTCTTC. Filled out from reference TRBV14 and TRBJ2-1, the complete variable domain reads EAGVTQFPSHSVIEKGQTVTLRCDPISGHDNLYWYRRVMGKEIKFLLHFVKESKQDESGMPNNRFLAERTGGTYSTLKVQPAELEDSGVYFCASSPTYNEQFFGPGTRLTVL.

In the case of this clonotype: A junction end diverges from the germline sequence, so it may reflect a read error. The chain uses TRBV28 and TRBJ1-2; D possibly corresponds to TRBD1 (5 bases). The CDR3 consists of 13 residues. Germline V gene lookup returns CDR1 MDHEN and CDR2 SYDVKM. The CDR3 sequence is CASAQGWSYGDTF. The CDR3 DNA sequence: TGTGCCAGCGCGCAGGGCTGGAGCTATGGCGACACCTTC.

The gene calls are TRBV7-2 and TRBJ2-2, with no clear D. The CDR3 loop spans 13 amino acids. V was trimmed by 7 bases and J by 6 bases, leaving 12 bases between them. From germline, CDR1 is SGHTA and CDR2 FQGNSA. Here the CDR3 reads CASMSSRAGELFF. The CDR3 DNA reads as TGTGCCAGCATGTCTAGTAGGGCCGGGGAGCTGTTTTTT.

This clonotype was seen a few times. The genes are TRBV4-3 and TRBJ2-7; 9 bases agree with TRBD1. Germline V gene data show CDR1 as LGHNA and CDR2 as YSLEER. The CDR3 is 15 residues long. V lost 3 bases, J lost 2 bases, and 5 bases stayed unmatched. CDR3 in DNA: TGCGCCAGCAGCCAGGACAGGGGACCCCCCTACGAGCAGTACTTC. It is translated as CASSQDRGPPYEQYF.

This clonotype has just a few counts. The chain recombines TRBV9 with TRBJ1-2, with D unresolved. The CDR3 is 14 residues long. Germline values: CDR1 SGDLS, CDR2 YYNGEE. V was shortened by 0 bases and J by 4 bases, with 10 bases between the two germline ends. CDR3 sequence reads: CASSVEPASYGYTF. In DNA, the CDR3 is TGTGCCAGCAGCGTAGAACCGGCGTCCTATGGCTACACCTTC.

This clonotype was observed a handful of times. The chain employs TRBV27 and TRBJ2-7, with 11 bases aligning to TRBD2. V dropped 4 bases and J dropped 4; count of bases not matched to a gene: 6. The CDR3 extends over 15 amino acids. The germline CDR1 and CDR2 sequences are MNHEY and SMNVEV (reference sequence). CDR3 loop: CASSSTSGTSYEQYF. For the CDR3, the DNA is TGTGCCAGCAGTTCGACTAGCGGGACATCTTACGAGCAGTACTTC.

The chain carries TRBV5-1 and TRBJ2-7; D remains ambiguous. There are 15 residues in the CDR3. The V end was cut by 0 bases, the J end by 2 bases, with 12 bases between. Per the germline V gene, CDR1 is SGHRS and CDR2 is YFSETQ. CDR3 bases: TGCGCCAGCAGCTTGGCCCCTGACTGGCCCTACGAGCAGTACTTC. Protein sequence: CASSLAPDWPYEQYF.

The V gene is TRBV18, the J gene TRBJ2-5; D may match TRBD1 or TRBD2 (5 bases each). The germline V and J ends were trimmed by 1 base and 2 bases, with 8 bases remaining between them. Per germline, CDR1 KGHSH and CDR2 LQKENI. This CDR3 comprises 14 residues. CDR3 coding DNA: TGTGCCAGCTCACCACAGAGGGGACAAGAGACCCAGTACTTC. This codes for CASSPQRGQETQYF.

This clonotype was seen a handful of times. The chain has TRBV5-1 and TRBJ2-5; 7 nucleotides align to TRBD1. This CDR3 comprises 14 residues. Germline CDR1 is SGHRS and CDR2 is YFSETQ. V trimming: 4 bases; J trimming: 1 base; junction bases outside the gene matches: 4. The chain's CDR3 is CASSPGTAQETQYF. The CDR3 DNA reads TGCGCCAGCAGCCCGGGGACAGCCCAAGAGACCCAGTACTTC.

This clonotype was recorded a few times. The chain carries TRBV29-1 and TRBJ1-1; D unclear. The CDR3 covers 10 residues. Germline values: CDR1 SQVTM, CDR2 ANQGSEA. The V and J ends lost 7 bases and 7 bases respectively, with 10 bases between them. In DNA, the CDR3 is TGCAGCGCCTCAAAAAATGAAGCTTTCTTT. Residues: CSASKNEAFF.

The chain joins TRBV28 to TRBJ1-5, with 10 nucleotides matching TRBD1. Unmatched junction bases numbered 7, after V lost 5 bases and J lost 6 bases. CDR3 length equals 15 residues. CDR1 is MDHEN and CDR2 is SYDVKM in the germline V gene. CDR3 in amino acids: CASSGTGAVGQPQHF. CDR3 nucleotide sequence: TGTGCCAGCAGTGGGACAGGGGCTGTGGGTCAGCCCCAGCATTTT.

The chain employs TRBV28 and TRBJ1-1; maybe TRBD1 (6 bases). The ends were cut back, 2 bases at V and 1 base at J, with 8 bases in the middle. This CDR3 has 14 amino acids. Per the germline V gene, CDR1 is MDHEN and CDR2 is SYDVKM. CDR3 coding DNA: TGTGCCAGCAGTTTAGACAGGACGAACACTGAAGCTTTCTTT. It specifies CASSLDRTNTEAFF.

This clonotype has only a few counts. The rearrangement joins TRBV27 to TRBJ2-5; 8 positions match TRBD1. V trimming: 3 bases; J trimming: 4 bases; junction bases outside the gene matches: 7. This CDR3 is 15 amino acids long. CDR1 is MNHEY, CDR2 SMNVEV, per germline (reference sequence). In DNA form, the CDR3 reads TGTGCCAGCAGTTTTACCGGGACAGGAGGAGAGACCCAGTACTTC. This encodes CASSFTGTGGETQYF.

This chain links TRBV20-1 with TRBJ2-3; D unresolved. V was cut by 5 bases and J by 10 bases, with 25 bases left in between. The germline V gene has CDR1 DFQATT and CDR2 SNEGSKA (reference sequence). The CDR3 has 15 amino acids. The CDR3 loop is CSALPPTVHGLAQYF. CDR3 in DNA: TGCAGTGCTCTACCCCCCACTGTCCACGGTCTGGCGCAGTATTTT.

The CDR3 reads CASSYDRGQETQYF. The CDR3 DNA follows: TGTGCCAGCAGTTACGACAGGGGCCAAGAGACCCAGTACTTC. This chain connects TRBV6-6 to TRBJ2-5, with 8 nucleotides matching TRBD1. The germline V gene encodes CDR1 MNHNY and CDR2 SVGAGI (reference sequence). The CDR3 spans 14 residues. The V and J ends lost 2 bases and 1 base, in that order; junction bases with no gene match: 0.

This chain joins TRBV20-1 and TRBJ2-1, with TRBD2 matching over 10 bases. J lost 9 bases, V lost 2 bases, and 10 bases had no gene match. The CDR3 length is 15 residues. Germline CDR1 DFQATT, CDR2 SNEGSKA (reference sequence). CDR3 bases: TGCAGTGCTAGAAAACCAGCGGGAGGGCCCGTTGAGCAGTTCTTC. Translation gives CSARKPAGGPVEQFF.

The rearrangement links TRBV12-3 or TRBV12-4 to TRBJ2-1, with unresolved D. CDR3 length: 13 amino acids. With 5 bases removed from V and 10 bases from J, the gap between germline ends came to 15 bases. CDR3 nucleotide sequence: TGTGCCAGCAGTCTTTCGGGCCCTCTAGAGCAGTTCTTC. As protein: CASSLSGPLEQFF.

This chain connects TRBV20-1 to TRBJ1-1; D is undetermined. This CDR3 has 15 amino acids. Trimming removed 0 bases from V and 1 base from J, with 12 bases in between. CDR1 DFQATT and CDR2 SNEGSKA come from the germline V gene (reference sequence). CDR3 in amino acids: CSAREGITKNTEAFF. CDR3 DNA sequence: TGCAGTGCTAGAGAAGGGATCACGAAGAACACTGAAGCTTTCTTT.

The chain has TRBV30 and TRBJ1-1; possible D gene TRBD1, 5 bases. V was pared by 5 bases and J by 8 bases, with 12 bases between. The CDR3 covers 11 residues. Germline values: CDR1 GTSNPN, CDR2 SVGIG (reference sequence). The CDR3 region is CAWGNGGEAFF. For the CDR3, the DNA is TGTGCCTGGGGTAACGGGGGAGAAGCTTTCTTT.

This chain links TRBV12-3 or TRBV12-4 with TRBJ2-2, with a weak D call TRBD2 (6 bases). This CDR3 spans 15 amino acids. The ends were cut back, 6 bases at V and 6 bases at J, with 17 bases in the middle. CDR3 DNA: TGTGCCAGCAGCTATGGGACTGGTTTTTCCGGGGAGCTGTTTTTT. It specifies CASSYGTGFSGELFF.